This TCR beta chain stems from a study of early T cells in non-severe SARS-CoV-2 infection. Overall study context: Sequencing input comprised bulk RNA from unsorted whole blood; chain pairing was not available.

Points from the study as a whole: Matching with VDJdb favored anti-spike CD8 responses (missing private and CD4 specificities).

V lost 0 bases and J lost 3, with 7 bases in between. The CDR3 spans 13 residues. CDR1 SGHRS and CDR2 YFSETQ come from the germline V gene. As part of library construction, unique molecular identifiers were attached to individual cDNA molecules. In TCRdb, the 5' RACE reads were re-called with MiXCR into one record per CDR3 protein. The data hold some 78,000 distinct CDR3 sequences, with less than 15% observed a single time. This clonotype was seen at least ten times. Its antigen is unidentified. The chain couples TRBV5-1 to TRBJ2-7; D not resolved. This receptor was obtained from an adult who was a healthcare worker with PCR-confirmed SARS-CoV-2 infection or an uninfected control (not recorded which). Material for sequencing was whole blood. The DNA for the CDR3 is TGCGCCAGCAGCTTGGAGAACGACTACGAGCAGTACTTC. Translated, it gives CASSLENDYEQYF.